This record looks at one TCR beta chain sequence and its context. Its antigen is unidentified. This sample is drawn from a study of shared clonotypes between healthy human individuals. Study-wide results and caveats: Sequencing depth was expected to affect clonotype sharing among donors.

This CDR3 has 14 amino acids. With V trimmed by 3 bases and J by 9 bases, 4 bases remained unmatched. Germline-derived CDR1 and CDR2 are SEHNR and FQNEAQ (reference sequence). The authors split each subset's genomic DNA evenly across several immunoSEQ plates. Clones were sequenced by immunoSEQ multiplex PCR, and TCRdb holds only the in-frame ones, with some missing. The sample records millions of clones, about 92% being singletons. The source material was naive CD4+ T cells from PBMCs. The subset was: CD45RA+ positively selected. This chain links TRBV7-9 with TRBJ1-3, with TRBD1 matching 11 bases. This TCR was recovered from a man aged 18 to 29 in good health. Some clones in this sample may be carry-over from other donors' samples. CDR3 sequence (DNA): TGTGCCAGCAGCTTTGGGACAGGGGGTATCACCATATATTTT. Translated, it gives CASSFGTGGITIYF. Supplemented by reference TRBV7-9 and TRBJ1-3, the full variable domain reads DTGVSQNPRHKITKRGQNVTFRCDPISEHNRLYWYRQTLGQGPEFLTYFQNEAQLEKSRLLSDRFSAERPKGSFSTLEIQRTEQGDSAMYLCASSFGTGGITIYFGEGSWLTVV.